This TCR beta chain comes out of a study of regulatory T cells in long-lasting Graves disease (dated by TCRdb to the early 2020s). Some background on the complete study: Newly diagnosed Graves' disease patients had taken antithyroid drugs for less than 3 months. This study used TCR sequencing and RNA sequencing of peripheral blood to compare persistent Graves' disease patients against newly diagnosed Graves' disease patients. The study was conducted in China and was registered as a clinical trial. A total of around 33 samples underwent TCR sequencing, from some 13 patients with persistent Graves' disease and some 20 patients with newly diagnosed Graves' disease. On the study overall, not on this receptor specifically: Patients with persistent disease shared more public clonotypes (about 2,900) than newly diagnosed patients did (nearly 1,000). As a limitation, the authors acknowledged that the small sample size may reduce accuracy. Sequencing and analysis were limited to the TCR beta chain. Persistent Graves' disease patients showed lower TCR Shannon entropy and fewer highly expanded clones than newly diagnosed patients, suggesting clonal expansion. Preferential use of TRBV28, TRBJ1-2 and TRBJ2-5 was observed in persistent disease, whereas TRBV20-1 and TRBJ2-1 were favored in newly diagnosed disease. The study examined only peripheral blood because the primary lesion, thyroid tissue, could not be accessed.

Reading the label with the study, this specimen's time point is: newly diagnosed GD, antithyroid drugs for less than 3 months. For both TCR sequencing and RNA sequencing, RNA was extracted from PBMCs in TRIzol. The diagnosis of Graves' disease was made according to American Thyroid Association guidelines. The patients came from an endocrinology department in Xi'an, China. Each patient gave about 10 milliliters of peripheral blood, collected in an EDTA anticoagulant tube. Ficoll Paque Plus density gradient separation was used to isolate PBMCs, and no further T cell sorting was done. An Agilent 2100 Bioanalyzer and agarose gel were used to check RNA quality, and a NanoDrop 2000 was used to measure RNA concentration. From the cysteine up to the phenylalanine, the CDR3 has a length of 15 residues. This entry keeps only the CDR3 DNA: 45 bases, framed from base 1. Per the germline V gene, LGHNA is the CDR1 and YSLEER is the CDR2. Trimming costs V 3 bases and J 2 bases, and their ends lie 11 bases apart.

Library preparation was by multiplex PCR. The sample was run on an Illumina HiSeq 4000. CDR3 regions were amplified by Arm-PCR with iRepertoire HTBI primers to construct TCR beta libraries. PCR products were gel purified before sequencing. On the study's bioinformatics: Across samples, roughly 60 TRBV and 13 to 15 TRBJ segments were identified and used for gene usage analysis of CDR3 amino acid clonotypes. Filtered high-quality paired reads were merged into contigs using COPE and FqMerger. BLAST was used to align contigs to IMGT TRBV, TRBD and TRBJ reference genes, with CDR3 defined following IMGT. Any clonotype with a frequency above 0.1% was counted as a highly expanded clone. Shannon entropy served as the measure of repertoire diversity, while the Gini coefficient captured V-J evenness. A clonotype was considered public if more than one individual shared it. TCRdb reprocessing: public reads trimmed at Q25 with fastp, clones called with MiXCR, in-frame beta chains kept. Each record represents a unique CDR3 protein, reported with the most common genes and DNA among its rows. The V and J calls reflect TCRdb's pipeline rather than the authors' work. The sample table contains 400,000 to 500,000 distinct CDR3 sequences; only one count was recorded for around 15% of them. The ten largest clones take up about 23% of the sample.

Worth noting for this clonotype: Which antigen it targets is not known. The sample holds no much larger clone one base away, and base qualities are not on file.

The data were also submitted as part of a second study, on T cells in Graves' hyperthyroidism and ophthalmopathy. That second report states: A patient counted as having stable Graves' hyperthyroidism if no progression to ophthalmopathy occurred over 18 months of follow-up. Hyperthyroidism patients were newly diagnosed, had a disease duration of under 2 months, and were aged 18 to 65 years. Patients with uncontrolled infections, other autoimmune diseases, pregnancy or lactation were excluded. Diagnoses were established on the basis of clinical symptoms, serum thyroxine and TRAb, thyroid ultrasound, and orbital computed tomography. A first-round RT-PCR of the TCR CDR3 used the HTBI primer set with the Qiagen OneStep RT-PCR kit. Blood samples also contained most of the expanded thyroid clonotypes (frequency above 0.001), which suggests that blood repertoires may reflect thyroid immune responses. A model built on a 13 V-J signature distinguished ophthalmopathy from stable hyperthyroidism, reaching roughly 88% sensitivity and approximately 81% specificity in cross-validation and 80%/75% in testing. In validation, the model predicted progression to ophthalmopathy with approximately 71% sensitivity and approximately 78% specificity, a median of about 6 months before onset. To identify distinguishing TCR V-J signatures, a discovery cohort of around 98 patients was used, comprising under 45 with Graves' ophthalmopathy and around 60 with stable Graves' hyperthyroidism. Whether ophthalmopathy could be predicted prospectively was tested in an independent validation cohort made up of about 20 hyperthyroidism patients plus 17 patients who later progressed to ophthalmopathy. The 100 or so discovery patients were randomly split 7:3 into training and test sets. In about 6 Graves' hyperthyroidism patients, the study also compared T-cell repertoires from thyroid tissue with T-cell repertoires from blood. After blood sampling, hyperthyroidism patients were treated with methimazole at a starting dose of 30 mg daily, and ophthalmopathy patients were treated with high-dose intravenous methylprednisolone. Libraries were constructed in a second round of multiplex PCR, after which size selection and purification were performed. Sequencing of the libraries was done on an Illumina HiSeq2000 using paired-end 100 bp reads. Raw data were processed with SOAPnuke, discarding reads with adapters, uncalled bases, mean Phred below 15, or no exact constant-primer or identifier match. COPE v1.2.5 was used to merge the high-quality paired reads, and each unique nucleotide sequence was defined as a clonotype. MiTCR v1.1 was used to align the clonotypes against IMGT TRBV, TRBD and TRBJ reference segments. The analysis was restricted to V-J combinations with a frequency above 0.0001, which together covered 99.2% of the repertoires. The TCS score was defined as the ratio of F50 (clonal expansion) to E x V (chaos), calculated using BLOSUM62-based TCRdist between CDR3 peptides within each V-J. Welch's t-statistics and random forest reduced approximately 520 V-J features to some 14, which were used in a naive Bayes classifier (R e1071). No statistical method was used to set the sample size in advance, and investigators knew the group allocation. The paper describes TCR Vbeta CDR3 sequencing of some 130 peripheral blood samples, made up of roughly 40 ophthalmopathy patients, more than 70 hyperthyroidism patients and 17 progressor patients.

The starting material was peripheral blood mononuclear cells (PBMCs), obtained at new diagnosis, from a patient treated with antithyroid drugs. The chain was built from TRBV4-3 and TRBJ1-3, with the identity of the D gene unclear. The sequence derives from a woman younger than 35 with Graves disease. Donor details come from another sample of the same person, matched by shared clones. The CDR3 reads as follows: CASSQSAGPGNTIYF. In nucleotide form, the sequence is TGCGCCAGCAGCCAGTCAGCTGGGCCTGGAAACACCATATATTTT.